The 32 T cell receptor beta chains in this list originate from one sample, sequenced in a study of beta chain features in type 1 diabetes. Study-wide results and caveats: There was a moderate but significant shortening of TCRB CDR3s in all four CD4+ subsets of Type 1 diabetes patients.

These receptors are not linked to any known antigen. The whole isolated RNA underwent reverse transcription, so sequencing captured expressed TCRB transcripts. The assay was immunoSEQ multiplex PCR, and TCRdb's table has in-frame clones only and misses some. The table lists roughly 220,000 clones, approximately 16% of them singletons. Sequencing was done on a sample of naive CD4+ T cells from blood. The receptors derive from a young man with type 1 diabetes.

The CDR3 bases are TGTGCCAGCAGCTTTGCGGGAGACACAGATACGCAGTATTTT. The encoded protein is CASSFAGDTDTQYF. V and J are TRBV5-4 and TRBJ2-3; TRBD2 agrees at 7 bases. The V segment lost 2 bases and the J segment 2 bases; nucleotides outside the gene matches: 2. The CDR3 has 14 amino acids. From germline, CDR1 is SGHNT and CDR2 YYREEE (reference sequence).

The chain is built from TRBV29-1 and TRBJ2-7; TRBD1 agrees at 12 bases. Germline CDR1 SQVTM, CDR2 ANQGSEA. There are 14 residues in the CDR3. Trimming cost V 6 bases and J 5 bases; bases outside gene matches: 8. The CDR3 protein is CSVGGQGASHEQYF. CDR3 DNA sequence: TGCAGCGTCGGGGGACAGGGGGCTTCTCACGAGCAGTACTTC.

As concerns this clone: Other DNA sequences in this sample translate to the same CDR3. This sequence joins TRBV5-1 and TRBJ2-5; D call uncertain. This CDR3 spans 12 amino acids. Germline CDR1 and CDR2: SGHRS and YFSETQ. The germline V and J ends were trimmed by 1 base and 3 bases, with 4 bases remaining between them. The CDR3 reads CASSLTEETQYF. CDR3 DNA: TGCGCCAGCAGCTTGACGGAAGAGACCCAGTACTTC.

In this sample, this clone turned up a few times. The chain uses TRBV5-6 and TRBJ1-5; D possibly corresponds to TRBD1 (6 bases). The CDR3 totals 13 residues. Trimming pared 1 base from V and 4 bases from J, leaving 6 bases between. Germline-derived CDR1 and CDR2 are SGHDT and YYEEEE. The CDR3 loop reads CASSLQGNQPQHF. The CDR3 nucleotides are TGTGCCAGCAGCTTGCAGGGGAATCAGCCCCAGCATTTT.

This chain joins TRBV20-1 and TRBJ2-7, with D uncertain. Per germline, CDR1 DFQATT and CDR2 SNEGSKA (reference sequence). This CDR3 has 11 residues. Deletions cut 5 bases from V and 0 bases from J, with 5 bases between. CDR3 region: CSARYSYEQYF. The CDR3 DNA reads TGCAGTGCTCGGTACTCCTACGAGCAGTACTTC.

A few counts support this clone. This chain connects TRBV6-5 to TRBJ1-2, with 8 bases that match TRBD1. Trimming at V came to 6 bases and at J to 4 bases, leaving 7 bases not matched to a gene. CDR1 and CDR2 from the germline V gene are MNHEY and SVGAGI. The CDR3 runs to 14 residues. The CDR3 loop reads CASRRDRRPYGYTF. CDR3 coding DNA: TGTGCCAGCAGGAGGGACAGGCGGCCCTATGGCTACACCTTC.

This clone was detected only a few times. The CDR3 DNA reads as TGCAGCGCTCGGGAGGGAACCGGGGAGCTGTTTTTT. Translating it yields CSAREGTGELFF. V usage is TRBV29-1 and J usage is TRBJ2-2; TRBD2 aligns across 8 bases. CDR3 size: 12 residues. Trimming cost V 7 bases and J 5 bases; bases outside gene matches: 3. Germline V gene sequence: CDR1 SQVTM, CDR2 ANQGSEA.

The CDR3 is CASSFSWNYGYTF. CDR3 in DNA: TGTGCCAGCAGTTTTAGCTGGAACTATGGCTACACCTTC. The V gene is TRBV27, the J gene TRBJ1-2; D is ambiguous. Trimming pared 3 bases from V and 2 bases from J, leaving 7 bases between. Germline CDR1 is MNHEY and CDR2 is SMNVEV (reference sequence). This CDR3 is built from 13 residues.

The chain carries TRBV7-6 and TRBJ2-5; D ambiguous. V was clipped by 1 base and J by 5 bases, with 5 bases between them. The CDR3 is 12 residues long. Germline V gene sequence: CDR1 SGHVS, CDR2 FNYEAQ. The CDR3 nucleotides read TGTGCCAGCAGCTTAGGTGTGGAGACCCAGTACTTC. This codes for CASSLGVETQYF. The complete variable domain, with remaining parts taken from reference TRBV7-6 and TRBJ2-5, reads GAGVSQSPRYKVTKRGQDVALRCDPISGHVSLYWYRQALGQGPEFLTYFNYEAQQDKSGLPNDRFSAERPEGSISTLTIQRTEQRDSAMYRCASSLGVETQYFGPGTRLLVL.

J is TRBJ2-5 and V is TRBV29-1; D possibly corresponds to TRBD2 (5 bases). This CDR3 spans 13 amino acids. Per the germline V gene, CDR1 is SQVTM and CDR2 is ANQGSEA. Trimming left V 4 bases short and J 5 bases short, with 14 bases between. The CDR3 nucleotides are TGCAGCGTTGTCATCCGGGGTGGGGAGACCCAGTACTTC. This encodes CSVVIRGGETQYF.

This clone was found a few times. Other DNA sequences in this sample translate to the same CDR3. J is TRBJ2-1 and V is TRBV30, with 13 bases identical to TRBD2. Losses at the gene ends were 0 bases for V and 5 bases for J; bases not matched to a gene: 1. The CDR3 totals 15 residues. Germline V CDR1 and CDR2: GTSNPN, SVGIG (reference sequence). This CDR3 reads CAWSVGLAGNNEQFF. The CDR3 nucleotides are TGTGCCTGGAGTGTGGGACTAGCGGGGAACAATGAGCAGTTCTTC.

This clone was seen a handful of times. The chain couples TRBV27 to TRBJ2-4; D remains ambiguous. Germline V gives CDR1 MNHEY, CDR2 SMNVEV (reference sequence). The CDR3 runs to 15 residues. The ends were cut back, 6 bases at V and 1 base at J, with 13 bases in the middle. For the CDR3, the DNA is TGTGCCAGCAGAATGCAGGTCCGGGCCAAAAACATTCAGTACTTC. It encodes CASRMQVRAKNIQYF.

The chain carries TRBV18 and TRBJ2-5; D remains unclear. Per germline, CDR1 KGHSH and CDR2 LQKENI. With 5 bases removed from V and 5 bases from J, the gap between germline ends came to 9 bases. CDR3 length: 12 amino acids. As DNA, the CDR3 is TGTGCCAGCTCAGAGGTCCCGGAGACCCAGTACTTC. Protein product: CASSEVPETQYF. Drawing the rest from reference TRBV18 and TRBJ2-5, the complete variable domain is NAGVMQNPRHLVRRRGQEARLRCSPMKGHSHVYWYRQLPEEGLKFMVYLQKENIIDESGMPKERFSAEFPKEGPSILRIQQVVRGDSAAYFCASSEVPETQYFGPGTRLLVL.

The chain uses TRBV13 and TRBJ1-1; 10 bases line up with TRBD1. Germline values: CDR1 PRHDT, CDR2 FYEKMQ (reference sequence). The CDR3 is 14 amino acids. V shed 5 bases and J 8 bases; nucleotides not matched to a gene: 8. This chain's CDR3 is CASSIWTGGGEAFF. CDR3 nucleotides: TGTGCCAGCAGCATTTGGACAGGGGGAGGAGAAGCTTTCTTT.

This sequence joins TRBV28 and TRBJ2-2, with TRBD2 matching 8 bases. The V gene's germline CDR1 is MDHEN and CDR2 SYDVKM. Trimming removed 4 bases from V and 7 bases from J; junction bases left unmatched: 14. The CDR3 has 17 amino acids. CDR3 sequence: CASSSGLVLTQNGELFF. DNA of the CDR3: TGTGCCAGCAGTTCGGGACTAGTGTTGACGCAAAACGGGGAGCTGTTTTTT.

V and J are TRBV30 and TRBJ1-1; perhaps TRBD1 as D (5 bases). The CDR3 has 13 amino acids. V was clipped by 1 base and J by 2 bases, with 8 bases between them. The germline CDR1 and CDR2 sequences are GTSNPN and SVGIG (reference sequence). In DNA form, the CDR3 reads TGTGCCTGGAGTGGGCAGGGAAACACTGAAGCTTTCTTT. This codes for CAWSGQGNTEAFF.

This rearrangement joins TRBV6-1 to TRBJ2-5; TRBD1 might be the D (5 bases). The CDR3 loop spans 14 amino acids. Germline V gives CDR1 MNHNS, CDR2 SASEGT. V was trimmed by 5 bases and J by 1 base, leaving 11 bases between them. The CDR3 spells CASSRQRTQETQYF. In DNA form, the CDR3 reads TGTGCCAGCAGTAGACAGAGGACCCAAGAGACCCAGTACTTC.

This clone was seen only a few times. This rearrangement joins TRBV6-5 to TRBJ1-5, with D hard to call. Trimming pared 2 bases from V and 2 bases from J, leaving 7 bases between. Per the germline V gene, CDR1 is MNHEY and CDR2 is SVGAGI. The CDR3 consists of 14 residues. CDR3 in DNA: TGTGCCAGCAGTTACCTCCGGGGCAATCAGCCCCAGCATTTT. Residues: CASSYLRGNQPQHF.

This clone was picked up a small number of times. The chain joins TRBV7-9 to TRBJ2-7; D is unclear. Germline CDR1 reads SEHNR; CDR2 reads FQNEAQ (reference sequence). The CDR3 loop spans 14 amino acids. The V end was cut by 2 bases, the J end by 6 bases, with 14 bases between. In nucleotides, the CDR3 is TGTGCCAGCAGCTTAACAGACTCTCTATCCGAGCAGTACTTC. Amino acids: CASSLTDSLSEQYF.

The V gene is TRBV7-2, the J gene TRBJ2-1, with 10 bases aligning to TRBD2. Germline CDR1 reads SGHTA; CDR2 reads FQGNSA. The CDR3 is 15 amino acids. J gave up 7 bases and V 5 bases, and 8 bases lay outside the gene matches. The CDR3 region is CASSIPSGGGNEQFF. The CDR3, as DNA: TGTGCCAGCAGCATTCCTAGCGGGGGTGGGAATGAGCAGTTCTTC.

V and J are TRBV5-1 and TRBJ2-5; D is undetermined. V was pared by 0 bases and J by 5 bases, with 11 bases between. The CDR3 runs 14 residues. Germline V gene sequence: CDR1 SGHRS, CDR2 YFSETQ. The CDR3: CASSLDGPRETQYF. The CDR3 nucleotides read TGCGCCAGCAGCTTGGACGGGCCCCGCGAGACCCAGTACTTC.

This clone was observed a few times. This chain joins TRBV28 and TRBJ2-3, with D possibly being TRBD1 (6 bases). This CDR3 comprises 14 residues. Germline V gives CDR1 MDHEN, CDR2 SYDVKM. Between the trimmed V and J ends, which lost 4 bases and 0 bases, there was a span of 8 bases. CDR3 protein: CASSSTGSTDTQYF. Written as DNA, the CDR3 is TGTGCCAGCAGTTCAACAGGGAGCACAGATACGCAGTATTTT.

The chain joins TRBV30 to TRBJ1-2, with 9 bases lining up with TRBD1. Germline lookup yields CDR1 GTSNPN and CDR2 SVGIG (reference sequence). There are 16 residues in the CDR3. Trimming at V came to 0 bases and at J to 4 bases, leaving 9 bases not matched to a gene. CDR3 residues: CAWSVLRDRVGYGYTF. CDR3 coding DNA: TGTGCCTGGAGTGTACTCCGGGACAGGGTAGGCTATGGCTACACCTTC.

The chain joins TRBV29-1 to TRBJ1-4, with D possibly matching TRBD1 (6 bases). The CDR3 consists of 13 residues. The germline gives CDR1 SQVTM, CDR2 ANQGSEA. V was trimmed by 4 bases and J by 5 bases, leaving 11 bases between them. DNA of the CDR3: TGCAGCGTTGTAACGGGACACAATGAAAAACTGTTTTTT. Translation: CSVVTGHNEKLFF.

In its sample, this clone was seen a few times. The V gene is TRBV29-1, the J gene TRBJ1-2; possibly TRBD1 for D (5 bases). From germline, CDR1 is SQVTM and CDR2 ANQGSEA. The V end lost 5 bases, the J end lost 1 base, and 17 bases lay between the germline ends. The CDR3 has 15 residues. The CDR3 region is CSVRRDPGVNYGYTF. CDR3 nucleotides: TGCAGCGTTCGAAGGGATCCGGGGGTTAACTATGGCTACACCTTC.

V is TRBV29-1 and J is TRBJ2-3; 8 nucleotides match TRBD2. The CDR3 is 14 amino acids. The trim removed 7 bases at V and 0 bases at J, leaving 6 bases unmatched. Germline CDR1 and CDR2: SQVTM and ANQGSEA. CDR3 amino acids: CSARLALSTDTQYF. The DNA for the CDR3 is TGCAGCGCACGACTAGCGCTGAGCACAGATACGCAGTATTTT.

This clone was seen more than once but under ten times. The V call is TRBV19, the J call TRBJ2-7; 8 bases are a match to TRBD1. V lost 3 bases to trimming and J lost 3 bases; unmatched junction nucleotides: 1. The CDR3 length is 13 residues. Germline CDR1 and CDR2: LNHDA and SQIVND (reference sequence). Here the CDR3 DNA reads TGTGCCAGTAGTATCGGACAGGGCTACGAGCAGTACTTC. Translation gives CASSIGQGYEQYF.

The chain joins TRBV7-9 to TRBJ2-3; D is unclear. Germline V lookup: CDR1 SEHNR, CDR2 FQNEAQ (reference sequence). CDR3 length: 12 amino acids. The ends were cut back, 5 bases at V and 5 bases at J, with 8 bases in the middle. CDR3 in DNA: TGTGCCAGCAGCCCACGAGAAGATACGCAGTATTTT. Translated: CASSPREDTQYF.

This clone was seen more than once but under ten times. The rearrangement uses TRBV30 and TRBJ1-2; D call uncertain. The CDR3 spans 14 residues. Trimming left V 4 bases short and J 0 bases short, with 12 bases between. Germline-derived CDR1 and CDR2 are GTSNPN and SVGIG (reference sequence). Here the CDR3 DNA reads TGTGCCTGGAACCTTAGAGGAACTAACTATGGCTACACCTTC. Translating it yields CAWNLRGTNYGYTF.

This clone was detected only a few times. This chain links TRBV9 with TRBJ2-1; D is unresolved. Trimming pared 0 bases from V and 7 bases from J, leaving 8 bases between. The CDR3 consists of 13 residues. CDR1 is SGDLS, CDR2 YYNGEE, per germline. CDR3 residues: CASSVASANEQFF. The CDR3 DNA is TGTGCCAGCAGCGTAGCCAGTGCGAATGAGCAGTTCTTC.

This clone was detected only a few times. This rearrangement joins TRBV2 to TRBJ2-2; 10 nucleotides agree with TRBD1. This CDR3 contains 15 residues. Per germline, CDR1 SNHLY and CDR2 FYNNEI. V shed 6 bases, J shed 6 bases, and the junction held 7 bases outside the gene matches. The DNA of the CDR3 is TGTGCCAGCAGGCCGGGACAGGGGTTGGCCGGGGAGCTGTTTTTT. Translating it yields CASRPGQGLAGELFF.

This clone was seen a few times. The CDR3, as DNA: TGCAGCGTGGAGGAGGCATTGAACACTGAAGCTTTCTTT. Translated: CSVEEALNTEAFF. The chain recombines TRBV29-1 with TRBJ1-1; no firm D call. V lost 6 bases to trimming and J lost 0 bases, with 11 bases between them. Germline V lookup: CDR1 SQVTM, CDR2 ANQGSEA. This CDR3 is 13 amino acids long.